This TCR beta chain came from a study of memory CD4+ T cells and cytomegalovirus serostatus. Study details: Donors were healthy Belgian adults, 8 to 10 CMV seropositive and about two dozen seronegative.

The study's findings and limits: The CMV-associated TCR signature appears largely within the CD4+ memory repertoire.

The assay was immunoSEQ multiplex PCR, and TCRdb's table has in-frame clones only and misses some. The data hold roughly 50,000 clones, with 82% observed a single time. The sort gate was single viable CD3+CD4+CD8-CD45RO+ cells for memory CD4+ T cells. Positive selection with CD4 microbeads enriched total CD4+ T cells. The germline V gene encodes CDR1 SQVTM and CDR2 ANQGSEA. The V segment lost 4 bases and the J segment 3 bases; nucleotides outside the gene matches: 6. The CDR3 runs to 14 residues. A note on this clone: Its target is unknown. Within the sample, other DNA sequences also encode this same CDR3.

Sequencing used memory CD4+ T cells from blood. The chain recombines TRBV29-1 with TRBJ1-3; 7 nucleotides line up with TRBD1. The receptor's source is an adult in good health and CMV-seronegative. Some clones in this sample may be carry-over from other donors' samples. Written as DNA, the CDR3 is TGCAGCGTTGGACAGGGCGGAGTTGGAAACACCATATATTTT. This codes for CSVGQGGVGNTIYF.